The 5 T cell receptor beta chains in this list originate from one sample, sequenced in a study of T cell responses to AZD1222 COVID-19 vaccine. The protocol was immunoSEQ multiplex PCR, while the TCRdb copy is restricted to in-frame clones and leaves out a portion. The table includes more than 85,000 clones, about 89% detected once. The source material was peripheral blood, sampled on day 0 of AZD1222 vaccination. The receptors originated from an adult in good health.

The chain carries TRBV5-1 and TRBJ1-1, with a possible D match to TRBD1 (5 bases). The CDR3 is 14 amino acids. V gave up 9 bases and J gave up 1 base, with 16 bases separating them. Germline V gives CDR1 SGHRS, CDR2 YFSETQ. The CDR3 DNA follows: TGCGCCACCAGTACCGTCGGGGGGAACACTGAAGCTTTCTTT. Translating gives CATSTVGGNTEAFF.

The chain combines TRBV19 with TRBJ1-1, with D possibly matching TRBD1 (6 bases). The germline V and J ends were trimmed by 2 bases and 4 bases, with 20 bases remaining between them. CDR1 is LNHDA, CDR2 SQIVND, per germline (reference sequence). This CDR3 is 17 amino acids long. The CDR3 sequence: CASSILVGGGPGTEAFF. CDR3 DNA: TGTGCCAGTAGTATACTAGTAGGTGGGGGGCCGGGCACTGAAGCTTTCTTT.

The CDR3 region is CAISDTSSSYEQYF. The CDR3 DNA reads TGTGCCATCAGTGATACGTCAAGCTCCTACGAGCAGTACTTC. The J gene is TRBJ2-7, the V gene TRBV10-3; D is uncertain. Deletions cut 3 bases from V and 0 bases from J, with 9 bases between. The germline V gene has CDR1 ENHRY and CDR2 SYGVKD. The CDR3 length is 14 residues.

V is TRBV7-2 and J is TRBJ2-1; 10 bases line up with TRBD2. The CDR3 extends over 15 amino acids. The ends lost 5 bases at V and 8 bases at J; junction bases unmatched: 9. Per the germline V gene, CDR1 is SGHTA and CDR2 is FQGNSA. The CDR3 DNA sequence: TGTGCCAGCAGCCTAAGCGGGAGGGCCATCTATGAGCAGTTCTTC. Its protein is CASSLSGRAIYEQFF.

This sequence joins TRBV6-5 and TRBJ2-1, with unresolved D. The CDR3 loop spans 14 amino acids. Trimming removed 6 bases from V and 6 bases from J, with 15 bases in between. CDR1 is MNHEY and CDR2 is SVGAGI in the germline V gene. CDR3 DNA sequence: TGTGCCAGCAGGGCGGCAGTGGTACGCAATGAGCAGTTCTTC. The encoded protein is CASRAAVVRNEQFF.